These 17 T cell receptor beta chains share one sample of origin, sequenced in a study of OX40 agonist ivuxolimab in advanced cancers. TCRdb keeps only in-frame clones here, not all; method: immunoSEQ multiplex PCR. The sample lists 35,000 to 45,000 clones, approximately 90% seen once, with roughly 13% in the top ten. The material sequenced was CD4+ or CD8+ T cells sorted from blood, taken in a trial of the OX40 agonist ivuxolimab. These receptors all stem from an adult with an advanced solid tumor such as melanoma, head and neck, liver or kidney cancer.

This chain connects TRBV7-8 to TRBJ2-1; D ambiguous. V gave up 1 base and J gave up 4 bases, with 11 bases separating them. This CDR3 is 15 amino acids long. Per germline, CDR1 SGHVS and CDR2 FQNEAQ. CDR3 bases: TGTGCCAGCAGCTTAGAAGCTGTACCTTACAATGAGCAGTTCTTC. Encoded protein: CASSLEAVPYNEQFF.

The J gene is TRBJ2-2, the V gene TRBV27; D call uncertain. Trimming removed 5 bases from V and 7 bases from J, with 14 bases in between. This CDR3 has 14 residues. The germline CDR1 and CDR2 sequences are MNHEY and SMNVEV (reference sequence). The CDR3: CASSQLIYDGELFF. The CDR3 bases are TGTGCCAGCAGTCAACTGATCTATGACGGGGAGCTGTTTTTT.

This clone was recorded a few times. The genes are TRBV27 and TRBJ2-7, with unresolved D. The length of the CDR3 is 13 residues. V lost 2 bases to trimming and J lost 0 bases, with 5 bases between them. The germline gives CDR1 MNHEY, CDR2 SMNVEV (reference sequence). The CDR3 loop is CASSLASSYEQYF. The CDR3 DNA is TGTGCCAGCAGTTTAGCGAGCTCCTACGAGCAGTACTTC.

This chain uses TRBV7-9 with TRBJ2-6; tentatively, D is TRBD1 (5 bases). The V end was cut by 5 bases, the J end by 3 bases, with 17 bases between. Germline CDR1 is SEHNR and CDR2 is FQNEAQ (reference sequence). This CDR3 region has 17 residues. In nucleotides, the CDR3 is TGTGCCAGCAGCCAACTCCAGGGAAACCTTGGGGCCAACGTCCTGACTTTC. Translating it yields CASSQLQGNLGANVLTF.

The V gene is TRBV29-1, the J gene TRBJ2-7; 7 positions match TRBD1. Germline V CDR1 and CDR2: SQVTM, ANQGSEA. V shed 3 bases and J 5 bases; nucleotides not matched to a gene: 7. This CDR3 is 13 amino acids long. The CDR3 loop is CSVDPTGRNEQYF. The DNA of the CDR3 is TGCAGCGTTGATCCGACAGGGCGGAACGAGCAGTACTTC.

The V and J genes are TRBV4-1 and TRBJ2-7; a weak D match, TRBD2 (6 bases). Germline CDR1 MGHRA, CDR2 YSYEKL. V dropped 0 bases and J dropped 7 bases, with 22 bases sitting between them. The CDR3 contains 17 residues. The CDR3 nucleotides read TGCGCCAGCAGCCAAGAATGGGGACTCCCGGGGGTGGGTGAGCAGTACTTC. As protein: CASSQEWGLPGVGEQYF.

The gene calls are TRBV13 and TRBJ2-7, with 7 bases fitting TRBD1. Germline V CDR1 and CDR2: PRHDT, FYEKMQ (reference sequence). Losses at the gene ends were 0 bases for V and 4 bases for J; bases not matched to a gene: 3. CDR3 length equals 14 residues. Written as DNA, the CDR3 is TGTGCCAGCAGCTTAGGGGACAGGAGGTACGAGCAGTACTTC. Encoded protein: CASSLGDRRYEQYF.

The genes are TRBV15 and TRBJ1-2; 9 positions agree with TRBD1. J gave up 5 bases and V 6 bases, and 10 bases lay outside the gene matches. Germline V CDR1 and CDR2: LNHNV, YYDKDF (reference sequence). This CDR3 contains 15 residues. CDR3: CATSSRTGERYGYTF. The CDR3 DNA is TGTGCCACCAGTTCTCGGACAGGGGAAAGGTATGGCTACACCTTC.

This clone was seen more than once but under ten times. Other DNA sequences from this sample encode an identical CDR3 as well. The V and J genes are TRBV7-3 and TRBJ1-2; D unclear. Trimming took off 5 bases at V and 2 bases at J, with 9 bases between the two ends. The CDR3 runs 13 residues. The germline V gene encodes CDR1 SGHTA and CDR2 FQGTGA. The CDR3 region is CASSPDGNYGYTF. Here the CDR3 DNA reads TGTGCCAGCAGCCCCGACGGGAACTATGGCTACACCTTC.

CDR3 region: CASSLGVGNEQFF. The CDR3 bases are TGTGCCAGCAGCTTAGGAGTAGGGAATGAGCAGTTCTTC. The chain combines TRBV7-2 with TRBJ2-1; D not resolved. CDR3 length equals 13 residues. V was pared by 1 base and J by 7 bases, with 8 bases between. Germline CDR1 SGHTA, CDR2 FQGNSA.

The rearrangement links TRBV27 to TRBJ2-3; no clear D. The CDR3 has 11 residues. Trimming pared 6 bases from V and 6 bases from J, leaving 7 bases between. The germline gives CDR1 MNHEY, CDR2 SMNVEV (reference sequence). DNA of the CDR3: TGTGCCAGCAGAACCAGTGATACGCAGTATTTT. This sequence encodes CASRTSDTQYF.

This chain uses TRBV11-3 with TRBJ2-2; TRBD1 aligns across 7 bases. Germline trimming cut 6 bases from V and 0 bases from J; bases unmatched to any gene: 16. The CDR3 has 19 residues. From germline, CDR1 is SGHNT and CDR2 YENEEA. CDR3 in DNA: TGTGCCAGCAGAACAAGCCGACAGGGCCCTATCCCGAACACCGGGGAGCTGTTTTTT. The encoded protein is CASRTSRQGPIPNTGELFF.

This sequence joins TRBV4-1 and TRBJ1-4, with 8 bases aligning to TRBD1. V was clipped by 4 bases and J by 3 bases; unmatched bases: 4. CDR3 size: 15 residues. Germline-derived CDR1 and CDR2 are MGHRA and YSYEKL. CDR3: CASSRGQGPNEKLFF. The CDR3 nucleotides read TGCGCCAGCAGCCGAGGACAGGGACCTAATGAAAAACTGTTTTTT.

This chain connects TRBV19 to TRBJ2-1, with unresolved D. V was pared by 0 bases and J by 3 bases, with 6 bases between. The V gene's germline CDR1 is LNHDA and CDR2 SQIVND (reference sequence). The CDR3 is 14 amino acids. CDR3 in amino acids: CASSIDLYYNEQFF. CDR3 bases: TGTGCCAGTAGTATAGATCTTTACTACAATGAGCAGTTCTTC.

The chain links TRBV4-1 to TRBJ1-1; D perhaps matches TRBD1 (5 bases). Germline CDR1 and CDR2: MGHRA and YSYEKL. V was trimmed by 0 bases and J by 3 bases, leaving 11 bases between them. The CDR3 has 15 amino acids. For the CDR3, the DNA is TGCGCCAGCAGCCAAGAGTGGCAGGGCTACACTGAAGCTTTCTTT. Protein product: CASSQEWQGYTEAFF.

V and J are TRBV5-5 and TRBJ1-1, with 9 bases identical to TRBD1. J gave up 3 bases and V 5 bases, and 5 bases lay outside the gene matches. Germline assignment: CDR1 SGHKS and CDR2 YYEKEE (reference sequence). The CDR3 runs to 14 residues. The DNA for the CDR3 is TGTGCCAGCAGTTGGGGACAGGGCTACACTGAAGCTTTCTTT. Protein: CASSWGQGYTEAFF.

This clone was found a few times. This chain connects TRBV5-8 to TRBJ2-5; D gene uncertain. This CDR3 comprises 16 residues. Trimming stripped 4 bases from V and 0 bases from J, with 16 bases between. Germline CDR1 is SGHTS and CDR2 is YDEGEE. The CDR3 DNA follows: TGTGCCAGCAGCAAGAAAACTCTCGGGTACCAAGAGACCCAGTACTTC. Translated: CASSKKTLGYQETQYF.